A single sample gave rise to the 6 T cell receptor beta chains below, sequenced in a study of shared clonotypes between healthy human individuals. Only in-frame clones appear in the TCRdb table, and some are missing; sequencing was by immunoSEQ multiplex PCR. The sample consists of some 89,000 clones, approximately 61% of them appearing once. Sequences were obtained from memory CD8+ T cells sorted from blood. The subset denotes: CD45RO+ cells pooled with CCR7-negative TemRA cells. The origin of the receptors is a man aged 25 to 40 in good health.

The genes are TRBV19 and TRBJ2-1; D gene unclear. V was shortened by 4 bases and J by 5 bases, with 15 bases between the two germline ends. Looked up from germline, CDR1 is LNHDA and CDR2 is SQIVND (reference sequence). CDR3 size: 15 residues. The CDR3 region has the DNA TGTGCCAGTAGTAGGCTACCTAGATCCGACAATGAGCAGTTCTTC. It translates to CASSRLPRSDNEQFF.

This chain uses TRBV10-1 with TRBJ2-7; 7 bases fit TRBD2. Germline V gives CDR1 WNHNN, CDR2 SYGVQD (reference sequence). With 6 bases clipped from V and 6 bases from J, the junction kept 11 bases outside the gene matches. CDR3 size: 14 residues. DNA of the CDR3: TGCGCCAGCAGAAAGGGGCGGGAGACGGGCGAGCAGTACTTC. Amino acid sequence: CASRKGRETGEQYF.

This chain connects TRBV14 to TRBJ2-3; 7 nucleotides match TRBD2. Germline trimming cut 1 base from V and 5 bases from J; bases unmatched to any gene: 6. CDR1 and CDR2 from the germline V gene are SGHDN and FVKESK. The CDR3 has 15 residues. CDR3 residues: CASSQGRGGIDTQYF. The CDR3 bases are TGTGCCAGCAGCCAAGGCCGGGGAGGGATAGATACGCAGTATTTT.

This clone has just a few counts. The chain has TRBV19 and TRBJ2-3; D unresolved. The V end was cut by 4 bases, the J end by 1 base, with 9 bases between. CDR3 size: 14 residues. The germline CDR1 and CDR2 sequences are LNHDA and SQIVND (reference sequence). The DNA of the CDR3 is TGTGCCAGTAGTACGCGGAGTGGCACAGATACGCAGTATTTT. This sequence encodes CASSTRSGTDTQYF.

The V and J genes are TRBV9 and TRBJ2-7; 7 bases are a match to TRBD1. Germline CDR1 is SGDLS and CDR2 is YYNGEE. The V gene end was trimmed by 1 base and the J gene end by 3 bases; junction bases not matched to a gene: 4. The CDR3 has 14 residues. DNA for the CDR3: TGTGCCAGCAGCGTAAGAGGGGGCCACTACGAGCAGTACTTC. It specifies CASSVRGGHYEQYF.

The rearrangement links TRBV4-1 to TRBJ1-3, with D hard to call. The CDR3 spans 14 residues. Trimming left V 1 base short and J 8 bases short, with 12 bases between. Germline V gene lookup returns CDR1 MGHRA and CDR2 YSYEKL. CDR3 sequence: CASSQVSGQYTIYF. The CDR3 nucleotides are TGCGCCAGCAGCCAAGTGTCGGGCCAGTACACCATATATTTT.